A single sample gave rise to the 24 T cell receptor beta chains below, sequenced in a study of Graves' ophthalmopathy and Graves' hyperthyroidism. RNA transcripts provided the template for amplifying TCR beta CDR3 regions. A first-round RT-PCR used HTBI primers, followed by a second-round multiplex PCR. TCRdb reprocessed the multiplex PCR reads with MiXCR, giving one entry per CDR3 protein. In the table there are about 370,000 distinct CDR3 sequences, about 18% of which are singletons. Specimen: peripheral blood. Receptors originate from an adult woman with stable Graves' hyperthyroidism.

This clonotype was counted ten times or more. The V gene is TRBV7-2, the J gene TRBJ2-5, with D possibly being TRBD1 (6 bases). The CDR3 sequence is 13 residues long. Looked up from germline, CDR1 is SGHTA and CDR2 is FQGNSA. V lost 3 bases, J lost 4 bases, and 9 bases lay in between. The CDR3 DNA is TGTGCCAGCAGCTTCTCAGGGGCAGAGACCCAGTACTTC. It yields the protein CASSFSGAETQYF.

This chain's CDR3 is CASSLDGGGNQPQHF. CDR3 coding DNA: TGTGCCAGCAGCTTAGACGGAGGCGGAAATCAGCCCCAGCATTTT. The chain carries TRBV7-9 and TRBJ1-5; no clear D gene. The CDR3 spans 15 residues. Trimming took 1 base from V and 4 from J, leaving 11 bases between them. Germline V lookup: CDR1 SEHNR, CDR2 FQNEAQ (reference sequence).

There are a few counts of this clonotype. The rearrangement joins TRBV6-1 to TRBJ2-7, with 8 bases identical to TRBD1. V lost 6 bases and J lost 2; bases outside the gene matches: 6. Germline CDR1 MNHNS, CDR2 SASEGT. This CDR3 is 14 amino acids long. The DNA of the CDR3 is TGTGCCAGCAGCTTGACAGGGGTTACCTACGAGCAGTACTTC. As protein: CASSLTGVTYEQYF.

This clonotype was seen at least ten times. The V gene is TRBV19, the J gene TRBJ1-5; 9 bases align to TRBD1. With V trimmed by 2 bases and J by 8 bases, 13 bases remained unmatched. Germline assignment: CDR1 LNHDA and CDR2 SQIVND (reference sequence). The CDR3 consists of 17 residues. As DNA, the CDR3 is TGTGCCAGTAGTATAAACTACGTTGGGACAGGGCGAAAGCCCCAGCATTTT. Protein product: CASSINYVGTGRKPQHF.

This clonotype was counted ten times or more. The V and J genes are TRBV2 and TRBJ2-6; D not certain. The germline V gene encodes CDR1 SNHLY and CDR2 FYNNEI. V lost 0 bases, J lost 0 bases, and 6 bases lay in between. This CDR3 is 16 amino acids long. The CDR3 spells CASSEAASSGANVLTF. The CDR3 nucleotides read TGTGCCAGCAGTGAAGCGGCCTCCTCTGGGGCCAACGTCCTGACTTTC.

There are many counts of this clonotype. This chain uses TRBV7-9 with TRBJ1-1, with D uncertain. The CDR3 extends over 13 amino acids. The V and J ends lost 3 bases and 1 base respectively, with 6 bases between them. Germline CDR1 reads SEHNR; CDR2 reads FQNEAQ (reference sequence). The CDR3 reads CASSFFENTEAFF. CDR3 nucleotide sequence: TGTGCCAGCAGCTTCTTTGAGAACACTGAAGCTTTCTTT.

The CDR3 sequence: CSARDRERSTAIYF. Here the CDR3 DNA reads TGCAGTGCTAGAGATCGTGAGCGGTCCACCGCCATATATTTT. The V call is TRBV20-1, the J call TRBJ1-3; D call uncertain. The V end lost 0 bases, the J end lost 11 bases, and 17 bases lay between the germline ends. The CDR3 is 14 residues long. The germline CDR1 and CDR2 sequences are DFQATT and SNEGSKA (reference sequence).

This clonotype was counted many times. J is TRBJ1-2 and V is TRBV5-1, with TRBD1 as a possible D gene (6 bases). V was shortened by 3 bases and J by 1 base, with 7 bases between the two germline ends. This CDR3 region has 13 residues. Germline V CDR1 and CDR2: SGHRS, YFSETQ. The CDR3, as DNA: TGCGCCAGCAGCTGGGACATTAACTATGGCTACACCTTC. Translation: CASSWDINYGYTF.

The chain recombines TRBV6-1 with TRBJ2-7; 7 nucleotides match TRBD2. V gave up 3 bases and J gave up 5 bases; unmatched junction bases: 7. This CDR3 has 14 residues. Germline lookup yields CDR1 MNHNS and CDR2 SASEGT. The DNA for the CDR3 is TGTGCCAGCAGTGATCGAGCGGGACGTCACGAGCAGTACTTC. Its translation: CASSDRAGRHEQYF.

At least ten counts were recorded for this clonotype. The chain carries TRBV28 and TRBJ1-1; D is perhaps TRBD1 (5 bases). CDR3 length equals 14 residues. V shed 5 bases and J shed 8 bases, with 18 bases lying between them. Per germline, CDR1 MDHEN and CDR2 SYDVKM. In DNA form, the CDR3 reads TGTGCCAGCAGTACAAGGGGCAGGGTCTGGGAAGCTTTCTTT. Translated, it gives CASSTRGRVWEAFF.

The rearrangement uses TRBV9 and TRBJ1-3; D call uncertain. This CDR3 has 14 residues. V lost 3 bases to trimming and J lost 0 bases, with 7 bases between them. From germline, CDR1 is SGDLS and CDR2 YYNGEE. The CDR3 nucleotides are TGTGCCAGCAGCGGAGCGAGCTCTGGAAACACCATATATTTT. Its protein is CASSGASSGNTIYF.

This clonotype was recorded many times. CDR3 bases: TGTGCCGCGCCGAGAGCGGGAGACACCGGGGAGCTGTTTTTT. This encodes CAAPRAGDTGELFF. The rearrangement uses TRBV7-9 and TRBJ2-2; TRBD2 matches 8 bases. Germline lookup yields CDR1 SEHNR and CDR2 FQNEAQ (reference sequence). The CDR3 runs to 14 residues. After removal of 11 bases from V and 3 bases from J, the junction contained 8 bases not matched to a gene.

The chain couples TRBV18 to TRBJ2-2; D is possibly TRBD1 (6 bases). Germline CDR1 reads KGHSH; CDR2 reads LQKENI. V dropped 4 bases and J dropped 5 bases, with 17 bases sitting between them. This CDR3 spans 16 amino acids. Here the CDR3 DNA reads TGTGCCAGCTCACTCATATCCGGGACACCAACCGGGGAGCTGTTTTTT. Its translation: CASSLISGTPTGELFF. The full variable domain, in which reference TRBV18 and TRBJ2-2 provide the parts outside the CDR3, is NAGVMQNPRHLVRRRGQEARLRCSPMKGHSHVYWYRQLPEEGLKFMVYLQKENIIDESGMPKERFSAEFPKEGPSILRIQQVVRGDSAAYFCASSLISGTPTGELFFGEGSRLTVL.

This clonotype has a count of ten or more. The chain employs TRBV28 and TRBJ2-7, with D possibly called TRBD1 or TRBD2 (5 bases each). Germline CDR1 and CDR2: MDHEN and SYDVKM. CDR3 length equals 14 residues. The germline V and J ends were trimmed by 5 bases and 2 bases, with 13 bases remaining between them. The CDR3 loop is CASSLGTYTYEQYF. The CDR3 DNA follows: TGTGCCAGCAGTCTTGGGACGTACACCTACGAGCAGTACTTC. The complete variable domain, with remaining parts taken from reference TRBV28 and TRBJ2-7, reads DVKVTQSSRYLVKRTGEKVFLECVQDMDHENMFWYRQDPGLGLRLIYFSYDVKMKEKGDIPEGYSVSREKKERFSLILESASTNQTSMYLCASSLGTYTYEQYFGPGTRLTVT.

This clonotype has a count of ten or more. The chain links TRBV6-1 to TRBJ2-5; unclear D gene. The germline V and J ends were trimmed by 3 bases and 4 bases, with 9 bases remaining between them. The CDR3 extends over 13 amino acids. Germline values: CDR1 MNHNS, CDR2 SASEGT. The CDR3 bases are TGTGCCAGCAGTGATTCAGGTCCAGAGACCCAGTACTTC. Its translation is CASSDSGPETQYF.

This clonotype was counted many times. The CDR3 sequence is CASSLQGGIFTGELFF. The CDR3 DNA follows: TGTGCCAGCAGCCTACAGGGGGGGATATTCACCGGGGAGCTGTTTTTT. The rearrangement uses TRBV7-2 and TRBJ2-2, with D perhaps matching TRBD1 (8 bases). CDR1 and CDR2 from the germline V gene are SGHTA and FQGNSA. Trimming stripped 5 bases from V and 4 bases from J, with 17 bases between. The length of the CDR3 is 16 residues.

Worth noting for this clonotype: This sequence may be a read error, since a much larger clone differs from it by one base. The V call is TRBV5-1, the J call TRBJ1-6; D ambiguous. The CDR3 is 15 residues long. The germline V and J ends were trimmed by 0 bases and 8 bases, with 12 bases remaining between them. Germline CDR1 is SGHRS and CDR2 is YFSETQ. This chain's CDR3 is CASSLDVSGDSPLHF. For the CDR3, the DNA is TGCGCCAGCAGCTTGGATGTGTCAGGTGATTCACCCCTCCACTTT.

This clonotype was observed at least ten times. The rearrangement links TRBV27 to TRBJ2-7, with D possibly TRBD1 on 5 matching bases. The germline V gene encodes CDR1 MNHEY and CDR2 SMNVEV (reference sequence). This CDR3 has 14 residues. V was clipped by 4 bases and J by 3 bases, with 13 bases between them. For the CDR3, the DNA is TGTGCCAGCAGTTACCGTGGGCAGGGCTACGAGCAGTACTTC. It is translated as CASSYRGQGYEQYF.

This clonotype was seen ten or more times. The rearrangement uses TRBV12-3 or TRBV12-4 and TRBJ1-6, with unresolved D. The CDR3 runs to 14 residues. V was shortened by 10 bases and J by 9 bases, with 19 bases between the two germline ends. The CDR3 coding sequence is TGTGCCATCCCCCTTGGGCCTCCGGGTTCACCCCTCCACTTT. It yields the protein CAIPLGPPGSPLHF.

This clonotype was counted at least ten times. V gene TRBV7-2 combines with J gene TRBJ2-5, with D maybe TRBD2 (6 bases). The germline V gene encodes CDR1 SGHTA and CDR2 FQGNSA. The CDR3 length is 14 residues. Between the trimmed V and J ends, which lost 7 bases and 11 bases, there was a span of 23 bases. CDR3 in DNA: TGTGCCAGCAAGACAAGTGGGGGACTCATACCTCAGTACTTC. Encoded protein: CASKTSGGLIPQYF.

This clonotype has ten or more counts. This chain links TRBV20-1 with TRBJ1-2; TRBD1 aligns across 7 bases. The CDR3 runs 15 residues. After removal of 8 bases from V and 0 bases from J, the junction contained 12 bases not matched to a gene. Per germline, CDR1 DFQATT and CDR2 SNEGSKA (reference sequence). DNA for the CDR3: TGCAGTCCCTCGGAGGGGGCCGAACCTAACTATGGCTACACCTTC. Translated: CSPSEGAEPNYGYTF.

This clonotype is a singleton in its sample. Possible read error: a much larger clone is one base away. This chain connects TRBV29-1 to TRBJ2-7; 9 bases align to TRBD1. CDR3 length: 12 amino acids. In germline, CDR1 is SQVTM, CDR2 ANQGSEA. The CDR3 loop reads CGVGQGIHEQYF. CDR3 nucleotide sequence: TGCGGCGTGGGACAGGGAATTCACGAGCAGTACTTC.

This clonotype has ten or more counts. This sequence joins TRBV6-1 and TRBJ2-6; tentatively, D is TRBD2 (7 bases). The CDR3 contains 15 residues. The germline CDR1 and CDR2 sequences are MNHNS and SASEGT. Trimming cost V 6 bases and J 2 bases, with 11 bases left between them. CDR3 in amino acids: CASRRGGAGANVLTF. The CDR3 nucleotides read TGTGCCAGCAGACGCGGGGGCGCTGGGGCCAACGTCCTGACTTTC.

The CDR3 here is CASSAAEAETDGYTF. The DNA of the CDR3 is TGTGCCAGCAGCGCCGCCGAAGCAGAAACCGATGGCTACACCTTC. The chain links TRBV12-3 or TRBV12-4 to TRBJ1-2; D not resolved. The V gene lost 6 bases and the J gene lost 6 bases, with 20 bases spanning the gap. CDR3 length: 15 amino acids.